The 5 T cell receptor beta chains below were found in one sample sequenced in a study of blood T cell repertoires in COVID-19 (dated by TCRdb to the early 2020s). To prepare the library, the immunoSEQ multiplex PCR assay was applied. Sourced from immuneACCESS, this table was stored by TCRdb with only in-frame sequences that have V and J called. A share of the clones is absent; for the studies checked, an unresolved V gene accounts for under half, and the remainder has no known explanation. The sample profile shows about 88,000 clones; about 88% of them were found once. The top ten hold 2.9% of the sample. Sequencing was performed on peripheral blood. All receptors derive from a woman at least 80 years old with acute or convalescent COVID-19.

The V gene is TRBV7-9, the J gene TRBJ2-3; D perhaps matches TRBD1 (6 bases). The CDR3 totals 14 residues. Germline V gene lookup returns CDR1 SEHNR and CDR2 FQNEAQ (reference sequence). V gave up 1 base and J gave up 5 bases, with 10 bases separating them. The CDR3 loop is CASSLGGLGDTQYF. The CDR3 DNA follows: TGTGCCAGCAGCTTAGGGGGGCTTGGAGATACGCAGTATTTT. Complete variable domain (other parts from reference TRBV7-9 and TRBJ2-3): DTGVSQNPRHKITKRGQNVTFRCDPISEHNRLYWYRQTLGQGPEFLTYFQNEAQLEKSRLLSDRFSAERPKGSFSTLEIQRTEQGDSAMYLCASSLGGLGDTQYFGPGTRLTVL.

This CDR3 reads CASSVGQGGFNYGYTF. The CDR3 DNA is TGTGCCAGCAGCGTAGGACAAGGGGGTTTTAACTATGGCTACACCTTC. This sequence joins TRBV9 and TRBJ1-2; a possible D gene is TRBD1 (6 bases). The CDR3 has 16 residues. The V gene's germline CDR1 is SGDLS and CDR2 YYNGEE. The V end lost 0 bases, the J end lost 1 base, and 13 bases lay between the germline ends.

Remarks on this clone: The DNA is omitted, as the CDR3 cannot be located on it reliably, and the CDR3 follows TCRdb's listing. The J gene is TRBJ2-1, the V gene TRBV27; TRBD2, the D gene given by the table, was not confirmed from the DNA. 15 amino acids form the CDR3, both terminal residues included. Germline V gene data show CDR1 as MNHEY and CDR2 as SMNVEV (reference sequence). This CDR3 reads CASSSSGISYNEQFF.

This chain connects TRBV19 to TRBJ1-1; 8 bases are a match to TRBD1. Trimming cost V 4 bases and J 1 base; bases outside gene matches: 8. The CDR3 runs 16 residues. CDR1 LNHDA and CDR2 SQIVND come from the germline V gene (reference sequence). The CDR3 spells CASSTGGARTNTEAFF. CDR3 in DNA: TGTGCCAGTAGTACAGGGGGCGCCCGGACGAACACTGAAGCTTTCTTT.

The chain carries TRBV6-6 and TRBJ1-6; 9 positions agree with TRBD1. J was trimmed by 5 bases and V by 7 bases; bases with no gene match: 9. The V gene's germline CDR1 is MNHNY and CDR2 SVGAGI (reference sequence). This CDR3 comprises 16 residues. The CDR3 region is CASTSTGTGHNSPLHF. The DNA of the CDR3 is TGTGCCAGCACTTCCACCGGGACAGGGCATAATTCACCCCTCCACTTT.